A selection of T cell receptor beta chains follows, all from one sample in a study of technical replicates of blood from a few donors. Assay used: immunoSEQ multiplex PCR; TCRdb lists only in-frame clones, some missing. This table has around 72,000 clones, around 91% appearing once. The source material was T cells isolated from PBMCs. The receptors stem from a human donor in good health. Some clones in this sample may be carry-over from other donors' samples. Each CDR3 is given with its conserved first and last residue. A D gene is named only where the DNA matches it firmly.

V gene	D gene	J gene	CDR3 DNA	CDR3 protein
TRBV6-6	TRBD2	TRBJ2-1	TGTGCCAGCAGTTATCGGGGGGGGCCAGGGGAGCAGTTCTTC	CASSYRGGPGEQFF
TRBV21-1	.	TRBJ1-6	TGTGCCAGCAGCAGCAAATCAGATAATTCACCCCTCCACTTT	CASSSKSDNSPLHF
TRBV20-1	.	TRBJ1-4	TGCAGTGCCCTCGGTTTTGGTGGTCTGTTTTTT	CSALGFGGLFF
TRBV5-5	.	TRBJ1-5	TGTGCCAGCAGCTTGGTGGGTAATATCTTAGCTCAGCCCCAGCATTTT	CASSLVGNILAQPQHF
TRBV6-1	.	TRBJ2-2	TGTGCCAGCAGTGAAGATCCACGGGGGATGGTGTGGACGAACACCGGGGAGCTGTTTTTT	CASSEDPRGMVWTNTGELFF
TRBV4-1	.	TRBJ1-5	TGCGCCAGCAGCCAGGATGAGGGTGGCAATCAGCCCCAGCATTTT	CASSQDEGGNQPQHF
TRBV10-2	.	TRBJ2-5	TGCGCCAGCGGTTCTAGAGGCCAAGAGACCCAGTACTTC	CASGSRGQETQYF
TRBV18	.	TRBJ1-2	TGTGCCAGCTCACCAGACAGGAGCTATGGCTACACCTTC	CASSPDRSYGYTF
TRBV5-1	.	TRBJ2-3	TGCGCCAGCAGCTTCAGCGCCTCTAGCACAGATACGCAGTATTTT	CASSFSASSTDTQYF
TRBV11-2	TRBD2	TRBJ2-2	TGTGCCAGCAGCCCACTGACTAGCGGTAACACCGGGGAGCTGTTTTTT	CASSPLTSGNTGELFF
TRBV25-1	.	TRBJ1-1	TGTGCCAGCACCATCAGGGGAAACACTGAAGCTTTCTTT	CASTIRGNTEAFF
TRBV4-2	TRBD1	TRBJ1-1	TGTGCCAGCAGCCCCGGGGGACAGGAGAACACTGAAGCTTTCTTT	CASSPGGQENTEAFF
TRBV6-1	TRBD1	TRBJ1-1	TGTGCCAGCAGCACTCAGGGGGCGAGGGCTTTCTTT	CASSTQGARAFF
TRBV9	TRBD2	TRBJ2-5	TGTGCCAGCAGCACTAGCGGGAGGGTCGGGACCCAGTACTTC	CASSTSGRVGTQYF
TRBV7-2	TRBD2	TRBJ2-4	TGTGCCAGCAACCCCGGGACTAACGAACCGATTCAGTACTTC	CASNPGTNEPIQYF
TRBV5-1	.	TRBJ1-2	TGCGCCAGCCGTCGGGACTTAGCTAACTATGGCTACACCTTC	CASRRDLANYGYTF
TRBV19	.	TRBJ1-6	TGTGCCACCCGCCCGAGTGGTAATTCACCCCTCCACTTT	CATRPSGNSPLHF
TRBV9	.	TRBJ1-5	TGTGCCAGCAGCGTAGGGCAGGGGAGTGGGGAGCCCCAGCATTTT	CASSVGQGSGEPQHF
TRBV10-1	.	TRBJ2-2	TGCGCCAGCAGCGCAGGGCAAAACACCGGGGAGCTGTTTTTT	CASSAGQNTGELFF
TRBV28	.	TRBJ1-2	TGTGCCAGCAGTTCCCCCGGGGGACTAATTAAGCATGGCTACACCTTC	CASSSPGGLIKHGYTF
TRBV6-1	.	TRBJ2-2	TGTGCCAGCAGTGAAGCTCTACAGGGAGGGGAGCTGTTTTTT	CASSEALQGGELFF
TRBV7-9	.	TRBJ2-7	TGTGCCAGCAGCTTTCCGGGAAACGAGCAGTACTTC	CASSFPGNEQYF
TRBV4-3	.	TRBJ2-1	TGCGCCAGCAGCCATACACTACGGGAATCCTACAATGAGCAGTTCTTC	CASSHTLRESYNEQFF